The 31 T cell receptor beta chains in this list originate from one sample, sequenced in a study of tumor-infiltrating lymphocytes in primary liver carcinoma. Co-extraction of both nucleic acids (RNA and DNA) used about 20-34 mg of unsorted bulk tissue. TCR beta cDNA was prepared out of 500 ng total RNA by means of a constant-region primer. Three nested multiplex PCR rounds, a slightly modified ARM-PCR, produced the libraries for TCR beta. Amplification in the first two PCR rounds was performed using TRBV1-TRBV30 forward primers and a C-beta reverse primer for around 10 cycles each. In TCRdb, the multiplex PCR reads were re-called with MiXCR into one record per CDR3 protein. The sample contains 100,000 or so distinct CDR3 sequences, about four fifths of which appear only once. The specimen was liver tumor tissue from sampling region 3. Subset reported: tumor region T3, left-lateral pole. Source of these receptors: a man aged 35-49 years with primary liver carcinoma and hepatitis B virus infection.

The chain carries TRBV5-1 and TRBJ2-1, with D perhaps matching TRBD1 (6 bases). Deletions cut 6 bases from V and 4 bases from J, with 20 bases between. Per the germline V gene, CDR1 is SGHRS and CDR2 is YFSETQ. The length of the CDR3 is 16 residues. Written as DNA, the CDR3 is TGCGCCAGCAACTTAAGGCTGGGGCAGGGGTACAATGAGCAGTTCTTC. Encoded protein: CASNLRLGQGYNEQFF.

About this clonotype itself: The junction does not match germline at one end; this may be a read error. The rearrangement uses TRBV12-3 or TRBV12-4 and TRBJ2-2, with a possible D match to TRBD2 (6 bases). The CDR3 has 15 amino acids. The CDR3 nucleotides read TGTACCAGCAGTTTCCGGGGGTGTAAGGGCGGGGAGCTGTTTTTT. This translates into CTSSFRGCKGGELFF.

The chain has TRBV6-2 or TRBV6-3 and TRBJ2-7; 9 positions match TRBD1. The CDR3 runs to 13 residues. The germline V gene encodes CDR1 MNHEY and CDR2 SVGEGT. V lost 8 bases and J lost 5; bases outside the gene matches: 7. CDR3 amino acids: CASLRDRAHEQYF. The CDR3 bases are TGTGCCAGCCTCCGGGACAGGGCCCACGAGCAGTACTTC.

With respect to this clonotype: The junction shows a germline mismatch at one end, possibly a read error. CDR3 residues: CASILSGEGYNKQVF. CDR3 in DNA: TGTGCCAGCATCCTCAGCGGGGAGGGCTACAATAAGCAGGTCTTC. The rearrangement joins TRBV12-3 or TRBV12-4 to TRBJ2-1; 7 bases line up with TRBD2. The CDR3 consists of 15 residues.

On this clonotype itself: It may be a read error: a sequence one base away is much more abundant. The chain joins TRBV24-1 to TRBJ2-5; 9 nucleotides line up with TRBD1. This CDR3 spans 15 amino acids. The germline CDR1 and CDR2 sequences are KGHDR and SFDVKD. J gave up 2 bases and V 7 bases, and 7 bases lay outside the gene matches. The CDR3 DNA reads TGTGCCACCAGAGGCGCCGGGACAGGGCAAGAGACCCAGTACTTC. Translating it yields CATRGAGTGQETQYF.

Points on this clonotype: Without the conserved terminal phenylalanine or tryptophan, this CDR3 likely stems from a read error. V gene TRBV12-3 or TRBV12-4 combines with J gene TRBJ2-5; no definite D call. V lost 6 bases, J lost 2 bases, and 13 bases lay in between. The CDR3 runs to 14 residues. CDR3 region: CASSPVVVQETQYI. The CDR3 DNA reads TGTGCCAGCAGCCCAGTGGTGGTTCAAGAGACCCAGTACATC.

A note on this clonotype: Since no conserved phenylalanine or tryptophan closes the CDR3, a read error is the likely cause. Because the CDR3's place on the DNA is in doubt, the DNA is left out and the CDR3 is given as listed by TCRdb. The chain combines TRBV12-3 or TRBV12-4 with TRBJ2-2; the table's D gene call, TRBD1, was not cross checked with the DNA. The CDR3 is made up of 15 amino acids, end residues included. The CDR3 sequence: CASSTDRGRPGERFV.

As to this clonotype: Germline and junction disagree at one end, which may indicate a read error. This sequence joins TRBV11-1 and TRBJ2-3; the D is unclear. The CDR3 runs to 15 residues. The germline CDR1 and CDR2 sequences are SGHAT and FQDESV (reference sequence). The DNA for the CDR3 is TGTGCCAGCAGTTTGCCGAAGGAGAGCACAAATACGCAATATTTT. Its translation is CASSLPKESTNTQYF.

This clonotype was detected only once. The genes are TRBV5-6 and TRBJ2-5; D ambiguous. Trimming pared 4 bases from V and 5 bases from J, leaving 18 bases between. The CDR3 has 15 residues. Germline V gene lookup returns CDR1 SGHDT and CDR2 YYEEEE. CDR3 sequence: CASSAVMGGMETQYF. DNA for the CDR3: TGTGCCAGCAGCGCTGTCATGGGCGGCATGGAGACCCAGTACTTC. The whole variable domain, remainder taken from reference TRBV5-6 and TRBJ2-5, is DAGVTQSPTHLIKTRGQQVTLRCSPKSGHDTVSWYQQALGQGPQFIFQYYEEEERQRGNFPDRFSGHQFPNYSSELNVNALLLGDSALYLCASSAVMGGMETQYFGPGTRLLVL.

This clonotype appeared many times. This chain connects TRBV10-2 to TRBJ2-5; D possibly corresponds to TRBD2 (6 bases). CDR1 and CDR2 (germline): WSHSY, SAAADI. The CDR3 covers 13 residues. The V end was cut by 6 bases, the J end by 5 bases, with 13 bases between. CDR3 loop: CASSKRGMETQYF. DNA for the CDR3: TGCGCCAGCAGCAAACGGGGGATGGAGACCCAGTACTTC.

As to this clonotype: One junction end disagrees with the germline gene, perhaps due to a read error. The genes are TRBV10-3 and TRBJ2-3; D uncertain. CDR1 and CDR2 (germline): ENHRY, SYGVKD. The CDR3 runs to 15 residues. The CDR3: CAISEASEYTDTQCF. CDR3 bases: TGTGCCATCAGTGAAGCGAGCGAGTACACAGATACGCAGTGTTTT.

With regard to this clonotype: An end of the junction does not agree with germline; a read error may underlie this. The chain combines TRBV2 with TRBJ2-7, with D uncertain. This CDR3 has 12 amino acids. Germline V gene lookup returns CDR1 SNHLY and CDR2 FYNNEI. As DNA, the CDR3 is TGTACCAGCGACGGCGTCACCTACGAGCAGTACTTC. Its translation: CTSDGVTYEQYF.

This clonotype occurred many times. The rearrangement links TRBV29-1 to TRBJ2-7; 9 bases agree with TRBD1. Per germline, CDR1 SQVTM and CDR2 ANQGSEA. The V and J ends lost 5 bases and 4 bases, in that order; junction bases with no gene match: 6. This CDR3 is 13 amino acids long. The CDR3 sequence: CSVHRQGGYEQYF. CDR3 in DNA: TGCAGCGTTCATCGACAGGGGGGGTACGAGCAGTACTTC.

The chain links TRBV19 to TRBJ2-1; 12 bases fit TRBD2. This CDR3 is built from 20 residues. Germline V gene sequence: CDR1 LNHDA, CDR2 SQIVND (reference sequence). Trimming removed 3 bases from V and 7 bases from J; junction bases left unmatched: 19. The CDR3 DNA reads TGTGCCAGTAGTATTCTTAGGTCTAGCGGGAGGGGCACGTCAAGTAATGAGCAGTTCTTC. Its protein product is CASSILRSSGRGTSSNEQFF.

With respect to this clonotype: The junction does not match germline at one end; this may be a read error. This chain connects TRBV28 to TRBJ2-2; D might be TRBD2 (6 bases). The CDR3 runs to 15 residues. Germline CDR1 reads MDHEN; CDR2 reads SYDVKM. CDR3 sequence reads: CASSRDLGGTGELSF. CDR3 DNA: TGTGCCAGCAGTCGGGATTTGGGGGGAACCGGGGAGCTGTCTTTT.

The chain employs TRBV29-1 and TRBJ2-3; D might be TRBD1 (5 bases). The DNA end is a closer match to TRBJ1-5, so the J assignment may be wrong. CDR3 length: 15 amino acids. From germline, CDR1 is SQVTM and CDR2 ANQGSEA. For the CDR3, the DNA is TGCAGCGTTGAGGGCGGGGCCGGTACCACAGATACGCAGCATTTT. It specifies CSVEGGAGTTDTQHF.

Details on this clonotype: The junction differs from germline at one of its ends, possibly a read error. This chain joins TRBV6-4 and TRBJ2-1; 13 positions agree with TRBD2. Germline loops: CDR1 MRHNA, CDR2 SNTAGT. This CDR3 has 15 residues. In nucleotides, the CDR3 is TGTGCCAGCAGTGACTGGACTAGCGGGAGCAATGAGCAGCTCTTC. This codes for CASSDWTSGSNEQLF.

As for this clonotype: The junction departs from the called germline gene at one end, perhaps through a read error. The chain is built from TRBV19 and TRBJ1-1, with 8 bases identical to TRBD1. From germline, CDR1 is LNHDA and CDR2 SQIVND (reference sequence). This CDR3 is 14 amino acids long. The CDR3 sequence: CASSTTGENTEAFF. Written as DNA, the CDR3 is TGTGCCAGTAGTACGACAGGGGAAAACACAGAAGCTTTCTTT.

Turning to this clonotype: The CDR3 ends on some other residue instead of the conserved phenylalanine or tryptophan, so this is likely a read error. The chain employs TRBV4-1 and TRBJ2-1, with D unclear. The CDR3 has 16 amino acids. Germline V CDR1 and CDR2: MGHRA, YSYEKL. DNA of the CDR3: TGTGCCAGCAGCCAAGCGAGTGGTGCGAAGTACAATGAGCAGTTCTTG. This translates into CASSQASGAKYNEQFL.

In its sample, this clonotype was seen once. Sequence at one end of the junction differs from germline and may be a read error. The chain joins TRBV6-4 to TRBJ2-2, with D uncertain. This CDR3 contains 15 residues. Germline values: CDR1 MRHNA, CDR2 SNTAGT. The CDR3 reads CVSSDLNENTWELFF. The CDR3 nucleotides are TGTGTCAGCAGTGATTTGAATGAGAACACCTGGGAGCTGTTTTTT.

As to this clonotype: Mismatch with germline at one junction end may stem from a read error. The CDR3 loop is CANSETGVSSYEQYF. The CDR3 DNA reads as TGTGCCAACAGTGAAACAGGGGTCAGCTCCTACGAGCAATACTTC. The J gene is TRBJ2-7, the V gene TRBV6-1; TRBD1 matches 7 bases. Germline CDR1 and CDR2: MNHNS and SASEGT. The CDR3 consists of 15 residues.

Notes on this clonotype: A read error is possible here, since a much larger clone lies one base away. Because it lacks the conserved phenylalanine or tryptophan at the end, this CDR3 is likely a read error. The V call is TRBV6-5, the J call TRBJ1-1, with 9 bases identical to TRBD1. The ends lost 4 bases at V and 4 bases at J; junction bases unmatched: 4. CDR3 length: 14 amino acids. Germline V gives CDR1 MNHEY, CDR2 SVGAGI. The CDR3 is CASSSRDRVTEAFP. CDR3 nucleotides: TGTGCCAGCAGTTCGCGGGACAGGGTCACTGAAGCTTTCCCT.

Comment on this clonotype: The CDR3 ends on some other residue instead of the conserved phenylalanine or tryptophan, so this is likely a read error. This sequence joins TRBV6-2 or TRBV6-3 and TRBJ2-7, with D possibly matching TRBD2 (5 bases). This CDR3 has 15 amino acids. Germline V gene lookup returns CDR1 MNHEY and CDR2 SVGEGT. CDR3 residues: CASSYSDGLPYEQYI. In DNA, the CDR3 is TGTGCCAGCAGTTACTCAGATGGACTCCCCTATGAGCAGTACATC.

This clonotype has only one observation. A read error may produce the germline difference seen at one junction end. This chain links TRBV2 with TRBJ1-1; no definite D call. CDR1 and CDR2 (germline): SNHLY, FYNNEI. CDR3 length: 13 residues. The CDR3 DNA reads as TGTGCCAGGTCAAGAGATATGAACACTGATGCTTTCTTT. Translated, it gives CARSRDMNTDAFF. Looking up the rest from reference TRBV2 and TRBJ1-1 gives the full variable domain: EPEVTQTPSHQVTQMGQEVILRCVPISNHLYFYWYRQILGQKVEFLVSFYNNEISEKSEIFDDQFSVERPDGSNFTLKIRSTKLEDSAMYFCARSRDMNTDAFFGQGTRLTVV.

With respect to this clonotype: The junction does not match germline at one end; this may be a read error. This chain links TRBV11-3 with TRBJ2-5; TRBD1 is a possible D gene (5 bases). This CDR3 is built from 13 residues. Germline CDR1 is SGHNT and CDR2 is YENEEA. CDR3 sequence (DNA): TGTGCCAACGGCTCAGACAGCGAAGAGACCCAGTATTTC. Translating it yields CANGSDSEETQYF.

For this clonotype: At one boundary the junction diverges from the germline segment, which might be a read error. This sequence joins TRBV5-5 and TRBJ2-3; TRBD1 or TRBD2 may be the D gene (5 bases each). The CDR3 totals 14 residues. Per germline, CDR1 SGHKS and CDR2 YYEKEE (reference sequence). CDR3 region: CQQLDMGETDTQYF. The CDR3 DNA reads as TGCCAGCAGCTTGATATGGGGGAGACAGATACGCAGTATTTT.

The chain carries TRBV20-1 and TRBJ2-2; possibly TRBD2 for D (5 bases). V dropped 3 bases and J dropped 5 bases, with 19 bases sitting between them. Germline CDR1 and CDR2: DFQATT and SNEGSKA (reference sequence). This CDR3 has 16 residues. This CDR3 reads CSARSGSRAKTGELFF. CDR3 nucleotide sequence: TGCAGTGCTAGGAGTGGGAGTAGGGCTAAAACCGGGGAGCTGTTTTTT.

The chain couples TRBV29-1 to TRBJ1-1; D not certain. Trimming left V 7 bases short and J 6 bases short, with 12 bases between. The CDR3 is 11 residues long. CDR1 and CDR2 from the germline V gene are SQVTM and ANQGSEA. The CDR3 here is CSARDNAEAFF. The CDR3 nucleotides are TGCAGCGCCCGCGACAACGCTGAAGCTTTCTTT. Based on the CDR3 plus reference TRBV29-1 and TRBJ1-1, the full variable domain is SAVISQKPSRDICQRGTSLTIQCQVDSQVTMMFWYRQQPGQSLTLIATANQGSEATYESGFVIDKFPISRPNLTFSTLTVSNMSPEDSSIYLCSARDNAEAFFGQGTRLTVV.

This clonotype was counted many times. The gene calls are TRBV9 and TRBJ2-5; TRBD2 matches at 12 bases. The CDR3 has 16 amino acids. V shed 3 bases and J 4 bases; nucleotides not matched to a gene: 7. Germline CDR1 SGDLS, CDR2 YYNGEE. This chain's CDR3 is CASSATTSGRGETQYF. The CDR3 DNA reads TGTGCCAGCAGCGCGACGACTAGCGGGAGAGGAGAGACCCAGTACTTC.

Details on this clonotype: The junction departs from germline at one end; a sequencing error may be responsible. The chain links TRBV5-1 to TRBJ2-3; D gene ambiguous. This CDR3 has 16 residues. The germline gives CDR1 SGHRS, CDR2 YFSETQ. CDR3 in amino acids: CANSLDPARGTDTQYF. CDR3 nucleotides: TGCGCCAACAGCTTGGACCCAGCTCGTGGCACAGATACGCAGTATTTT. The full variable domain, with the rest looked up from reference TRBV5-1 and TRBJ2-3, is KAGVTQTPRYLIKTRGQQVTLSCSPISGHRSVSWYQQTPGQGLQFLFEYFSETQRNKGNFPGRFSGRQFSNSRSEMNVSTLELGDSALYLCANSLDPARGTDTQYFGPGTRLTVL.

The chain couples TRBV5-5 to TRBJ2-7; D not certain. There are 15 residues in the CDR3. The V gene's germline CDR1 is SGHKS and CDR2 YYEKEE (reference sequence). The germline V and J ends were trimmed by 4 bases and 6 bases, with 20 bases remaining between them. The CDR3 nucleotides read TGTGCCAGCAGCCCATCGGCAGCTCCCCTCTCCGAGCAGTACTTC. It specifies CASSPSAAPLSEQYF.